One and the same sample provided the 13 T cell receptor beta chains below, sequenced in a study of early T cells in non-severe SARS-CoV-2 infection. TCRdb re-called the 5' RACE reads through MiXCR, storing one row per CDR3 protein. The data hold 35,000 to 45,000 distinct CDR3 sequences, with 5% to 6% observed a single time. This sample comprised whole blood, obtained at baseline. These receptors all stem from an adult who was a healthcare worker with PCR-confirmed SARS-CoV-2 infection or an uninfected control (not recorded which).

The CDR3 protein is CAWSRQINEQFF. In DNA, the CDR3 is TGTGCCTGGAGCAGACAGATCAATGAGCAGTTCTTC. The chain recombines TRBV30 with TRBJ2-1, with D possibly TRBD1 on 5 matching bases. There are 12 residues in the CDR3. CDR1 is GTSNPN and CDR2 is SVGIG in the germline V gene (reference sequence). The germline V and J ends were trimmed by 3 bases and 6 bases, with 9 bases remaining between them.

In its sample, this clonotype was seen many times. The CDR3 nucleotides are TGTGCCAGCAGTTACTTCATCGGGGGGAGCTCTGGGGCCAACGTCCTGACTTTC. Its translation: CASSYFIGGSSGANVLTF. The chain carries TRBV6-5 and TRBJ2-6, with 7 bases that match TRBD2. V gave up 1 base and J gave up 0 bases; unmatched junction bases: 6. CDR1 MNHEY and CDR2 SVGAGI come from the germline V gene. The CDR3 has 18 residues.

This chain uses TRBV5-8 with TRBJ2-3, with D perhaps matching TRBD2 (6 bases). V lost 4 bases to trimming and J lost 0 bases, with 15 bases between them. The V gene's germline CDR1 is SGHTS and CDR2 YDEGEE. The length of the CDR3 is 16 residues. In DNA form, the CDR3 reads TGTGCCAGCAGCATCCGGACGGGGACTAGCACAGATACGCAGTATTTT. It is translated as CASSIRTGTSTDTQYF.

The rearrangement joins TRBV5-4 to TRBJ2-3, with TRBD2 as a possible D gene (6 bases). Germline values: CDR1 SGHNT, CDR2 YYREEE (reference sequence). V was pared by 4 bases and J by 6 bases, with 9 bases between. The CDR3 is 12 amino acids. CDR3 region: CASSPTRDTQYF. In nucleotides, the CDR3 is TGTGCCAGCAGCCCGACTAGGGATACGCAGTATTTT. Filled out from reference TRBV5-4 and TRBJ2-3, the complete variable domain reads ETGVTQSPTHLIKTRGQQVTLRCSSQSGHNTVSWYQQALGQGPQFIFQYYREEENGRGNFPPRFSGLQFPNYSSELNVNALELDDSALYLCASSPTRDTQYFGPGTRLTVL.

This clonotype was counted ten times or more. This chain joins TRBV5-4 and TRBJ2-3; tentatively, D is TRBD1 or TRBD2 (5 bases each). This CDR3 comprises 17 residues. V dropped 4 bases and J dropped 3 bases, with 21 bases sitting between them. From germline, CDR1 is SGHNT and CDR2 YYREEE (reference sequence). Here the CDR3 DNA reads TGTGCCAGCAGCCCGCCCTGGGGGAGTGGGGGAACAGATACGCAGTATTTT. Translation gives CASSPPWGSGGTDTQYF.

This rearrangement joins TRBV11-3 to TRBJ1-3; 8 bases fit TRBD1. Germline V gene lookup returns CDR1 SGHNT and CDR2 YENEEA. V dropped 6 bases and J dropped 4; count of bases not matched to a gene: 5. This CDR3 spans 14 amino acids. The CDR3 bases are TGTGCCAGCAGACAACAGGGGGTCGGAAACACCATATATTTT. This codes for CASRQQGVGNTIYF.

The rearrangement uses TRBV12-3 or TRBV12-4 and TRBJ2-3; no clear D gene. The CDR3 has 14 residues. V was trimmed by 7 bases and J by 3 bases, leaving 14 bases between them. The CDR3 protein is CASTPLRATDTQYF. The CDR3 bases are TGTGCCAGCACCCCTTTACGGGCTACAGATACGCAGTATTTT.

This clonotype was detected many times. The chain couples TRBV10-3 to TRBJ2-1, with D tentatively TRBD2 (6 bases). Germline CDR1 reads ENHRY; CDR2 reads SYGVKD. CDR3 length: 15 amino acids. Trimming stripped 10 bases from V and 3 bases from J, with 19 bases between. The CDR3 DNA sequence: TGTGCCACCGCCAACCCCATGGACTACTACAATGAGCAGTTCTTC. It yields the protein CATANPMDYYNEQFF.

This clonotype was counted many times. The chain links TRBV5-5 to TRBJ1-1; D not certain. The germline gives CDR1 SGHKS, CDR2 YYEKEE (reference sequence). The CDR3 sequence is 13 residues long. V lost 7 bases, J lost 0 bases, and 10 bases lay in between. The CDR3 here is CASGWSMNTEAFF. The CDR3 bases are TGTGCCAGCGGCTGGAGTATGAACACTGAAGCTTTCTTT.

This clonotype was observed at least ten times. V is TRBV11-2 and J is TRBJ2-1, with TRBD2 matching 7 bases. CDR3 length: 14 amino acids. Germline CDR1 reads SGHAT; CDR2 reads FQNNGV. Trimming at V came to 5 bases and at J to 12 bases, leaving 13 bases not matched to a gene. CDR3 region: CASSTPGLPLRQFF. In nucleotides, the CDR3 is TGTGCCAGCAGCACACCGGGACTACCCCTTAGGCAGTTCTTC.

This chain uses TRBV24-1 with TRBJ2-1, with 11 bases identical to TRBD2. J lost 4 bases, V lost 11 bases, and 27 bases had no gene match. The germline V gene has CDR1 KGHDR and CDR2 SFDVKD. The CDR3 is 21 amino acids. The CDR3 sequence is CAIITFFSGRGGLARYNEQFF. CDR3 nucleotide sequence: TGTGCCATCATTACCTTTTTTAGCGGGAGGGGAGGTTTAGCCCGTTACAATGAGCAGTTCTTC.

This clonotype was seen at least ten times. The rearrangement links TRBV2 to TRBJ1-2, with D possibly TRBD1 on 6 matching bases. The CDR3 totals 15 residues. Trimming shortened V by 7 bases and J by 4 bases, and 19 bases separated the two germline ends. CDR1 SNHLY and CDR2 FYNNEI come from the germline V gene. CDR3 residues: CASTPQGRGGYGYTF. The CDR3 DNA sequence: TGTGCCAGCACCCCTCAGGGGCGTGGGGGCTATGGCTACACCTTC.

This clonotype was found many times. The chain recombines TRBV30 with TRBJ1-2; tentatively, D is TRBD1 (5 bases). CDR1 and CDR2 from the germline V gene are GTSNPN and SVGIG (reference sequence). V shed 1 base and J shed 2 bases, with 8 bases lying between them. The CDR3 has 13 residues. The CDR3 nucleotides are TGTGCCTGGAGTGAGGGGATGAACTATGGCTACACCTTC. This gives the protein CAWSEGMNYGYTF.